This passage covers 22 T cell receptor beta chains from one sample sequenced in a study of shared clonotypes between healthy human individuals. Clones were read by immunoSEQ multiplex PCR, and TCRdb kept only the in-frame ones, dropping some. The table shows about 1 million clones, with more than 60% occurring only once. Sequencing used memory CD4+ T cells sorted from blood. Subset indicated: CD45RA-negative fraction. All receptors come from a man between 18 and 35 years old in good health.

The V gene is TRBV30, the J gene TRBJ1-2, with D possibly being TRBD1 (5 bases). This CDR3 comprises 12 residues. The ends were cut back, 3 bases at V and 0 bases at J, with 5 bases in the middle. Germline CDR1 reads GTSNPN; CDR2 reads SVGIG (reference sequence). CDR3 sequence: CAWRTANYGYTF. The CDR3 bases are TGTGCCTGGAGGACAGCTAACTATGGCTACACCTTC.

The rearrangement links TRBV10-1 to TRBJ2-2, with TRBD2 as a possible D gene (6 bases). Looked up from germline, CDR1 is WNHNN and CDR2 is SYGVQD (reference sequence). Deletions cut 10 bases from V and 1 base from J, with 10 bases between. The CDR3 contains 13 residues. The CDR3 here is CATRRENTGELFF. The CDR3 DNA is TGCGCCACAAGGAGGGAGAACACCGGGGAGCTGTTTTTT.

As concerns this clone: A read error may produce the germline difference seen at one junction end. The gene calls are TRBV19 and TRBJ2-6; D might be TRBD2 (5 bases). From germline, CDR1 is LNHDA and CDR2 SQIVND (reference sequence). CDR3 length equals 18 residues. For the CDR3, the DNA is TGTGCCAGTAGTATAGGCGAGGGCCGAGCCTCTGGAGCCAACGTCCTGACTTTC. This encodes CASSIGEGRASGANVLTF.

The CDR3 protein is CASSEGLAGIGELFF. CDR3 bases: TGTGCCAGCAGTGAAGGGCTAGCGGGGATAGGGGAGCTGTTTTTT. This chain joins TRBV2 and TRBJ2-2, with 9 bases lining up with TRBD2. The germline CDR1 and CDR2 sequences are SNHLY and FYNNEI. This CDR3 spans 15 amino acids. Trimming at V came to 1 base and at J to 8 bases, leaving 5 bases not matched to a gene. The full variable domain, rest sourced from reference TRBV2 and TRBJ2-2, is EPEVTQTPSHQVTQMGQEVILRCVPISNHLYFYWYRQILGQKVEFLVSFYNNEISEKSEIFDDQFSVERPDGSNFTLKIRSTKLEDSAMYFCASSEGLAGIGELFFGEGSRLTVL.

There are a few counts of this clone. The J gene is TRBJ1-1, the V gene TRBV4-1; D gene uncertain. The CDR3 runs to 14 residues. V lost 1 base, J lost 3 bases, and 9 bases lay in between. Per germline, CDR1 MGHRA and CDR2 YSYEKL. CDR3 DNA sequence: TGCGCCAGCAGCCAAGTCAGACAACACACTGAAGCTTTCTTT. Its protein product is CASSQVRQHTEAFF.

This sequence joins TRBV2 and TRBJ1-1, with D perhaps matching TRBD1 (6 bases). The CDR3 length is 16 residues. CDR1 is SNHLY, CDR2 FYNNEI, per germline. Trimming took off 0 bases at V and 6 bases at J, with 17 bases between the two ends. The CDR3 region is CASSEAPPKGGAEAFF. The CDR3 nucleotides read TGTGCCAGCAGTGAAGCTCCGCCAAAAGGGGGGGCTGAAGCTTTCTTT.

The genes are TRBV6-5 and TRBJ1-2; D is possibly TRBD1 (5 bases). The CDR3 is 13 amino acids. CDR1 and CDR2 (germline): MNHEY, SVGAGI. V gave up 2 bases and J gave up 9 bases, with 13 bases separating them. The CDR3 protein is CASSYGAKQSYTF. CDR3 nucleotide sequence: TGTGCCAGCAGTTACGGGGCCAAGCAGAGCTACACCTTC.

This clone was detected only a few times. The CDR3 here is CASSVYKGRAVDGNTIYF. CDR3 coding DNA: TGTGCCAGCAGTGTATATAAAGGCAGGGCGGTGGATGGAAACACCATATATTTT. V gene TRBV2 combines with J gene TRBJ1-3, with D perhaps matching TRBD1 (5 bases). Trimming pared 4 bases from V and 3 bases from J, leaving 22 bases between. The germline gives CDR1 SNHLY, CDR2 FYNNEI. The CDR3 runs to 18 residues.

This chain links TRBV5-1 with TRBJ1-1; tentative D call: TRBD1 (6 bases). V lost 1 base, J lost 4 bases, and 11 bases lay in between. This CDR3 is built from 14 residues. Germline-derived CDR1 and CDR2 are SGHRS and YFSETQ. The DNA of the CDR3 is TGCGCCAGCAGCTTGCTACAGGGTTTCACTGAAGCTTTCTTT. Translation gives CASSLLQGFTEAFF. Variable domain in full (rest from reference TRBV5-1 and TRBJ1-1): KAGVTQTPRYLIKTRGQQVTLSCSPISGHRSVSWYQQTPGQGLQFLFEYFSETQRNKGNFPGRFSGRQFSNSRSEMNVSTLELGDSALYLCASSLLQGFTEAFFGQGTRLTVV.

The chain employs TRBV5-1 and TRBJ2-7, with 11 bases aligning to TRBD1. With V trimmed by 4 bases and J by 5 bases, 8 bases remained unmatched. The germline V gene encodes CDR1 SGHRS and CDR2 YFSETQ. There are 15 residues in the CDR3. In nucleotides, the CDR3 is TGCGCCAGCAGCCCCGAGGGACAGGGGGGAAACGAGCAGTACTTC. Protein: CASSPEGQGGNEQYF.

This chain links TRBV4-3 with TRBJ1-4; D ambiguous. Germline V gives CDR1 LGHNA, CDR2 YSLEER. The CDR3 consists of 13 residues. V was trimmed by 5 bases and J by 8 bases, leaving 12 bases between them. For the CDR3, the DNA is TGCGCCAGCAGCGGGAATCGGGGAGAAAAACTGTTTTTT. Translated: CASSGNRGEKLFF.

The chain joins TRBV19 to TRBJ1-5; no firm D call. V was cut by 7 bases and J by 1 base, with 8 bases left in between. CDR3 length: 13 residues. Germline V gene sequence: CDR1 LNHDA, CDR2 SQIVND (reference sequence). The DNA of the CDR3 is TGTGCCAGTAAGGACGGAAGCAATCAGCCCCAGCATTTT. Translation: CASKDGSNQPQHF.

This rearrangement joins TRBV5-1 to TRBJ2-2, with a possible D match to TRBD1 (6 bases). The CDR3 is 16 amino acids. CDR1 is SGHRS, CDR2 YFSETQ, per germline. V lost 0 bases, J lost 8 bases, and 17 bases lay in between. CDR3 protein: CASSLAMDSPGGELFF. As DNA, the CDR3 is TGCGCCAGCAGCTTGGCAATGGACAGCCCTGGGGGGGAGCTGTTTTTT.

This chain joins TRBV6-6 and TRBJ2-7, with D unclear. The V end was cut by 2 bases, the J end by 3 bases, with 8 bases between. Germline V lookup: CDR1 MNHNY, CDR2 SVGAGI (reference sequence). The CDR3 spans 13 residues. CDR3 bases: TGTGCCAGCAGTTACAGGTGGAGCTACGAGCAGTACTTC. Its translation: CASSYRWSYEQYF.

The rearrangement links TRBV5-5 to TRBJ2-2; 7 bases align to TRBD1. CDR1 is SGHKS, CDR2 YYEKEE, per germline (reference sequence). Trimming at V came to 4 bases and at J to 5 bases, leaving 8 bases not matched to a gene. This CDR3 is built from 15 residues. CDR3 DNA sequence: TGTGCCAGCAGCCGAACAGGGGAAGTGACCGGGGAGCTGTTTTTT. The encoded protein is CASSRTGEVTGELFF.

The chain carries TRBV30 and TRBJ1-2, with D perhaps matching TRBD1 (5 bases). Germline CDR1 is GTSNPN and CDR2 is SVGIG (reference sequence). This CDR3 contains 14 residues. The V and J ends lost 0 bases and 3 bases respectively, with 11 bases between them. The DNA for the CDR3 is TGTGCCTGGAGTGTCGTCAGGGCCTACTATGGCTACACCTTC. Its protein is CAWSVVRAYYGYTF.

V is TRBV6-1 and J is TRBJ1-2, with a weak D call TRBD1 (5 bases). The V end lost 2 bases, the J end lost 8 bases, and 12 bases lay between the germline ends. Germline CDR1 MNHNS, CDR2 SASEGT. The CDR3 is 13 residues long. Written as DNA, the CDR3 is TGTGCCAGCAGTGAAAACTCAAAGGGGGGCTACACCTTC. Translation gives CASSENSKGGYTF.

The chain combines TRBV7-2 with TRBJ2-2; 10 nucleotides align to TRBD2. Germline assignment: CDR1 SGHTA and CDR2 FQGNSA. After removal of 3 bases from V and 9 bases from J, the junction contained 7 bases not matched to a gene. The CDR3 is 15 residues long. Written as DNA, the CDR3 is TGTGCCAGCAGCTTCCAGCGGGAGGGGTTGCGGGAGCTGTTTTTT. Translated: CASSFQREGLRELFF.

This chain joins TRBV27 and TRBJ2-2; the match to TRBD1 covers 7 bases. The CDR3 is 14 residues long. Germline trimming cut 6 bases from V and 4 bases from J; bases unmatched to any gene: 5. From germline, CDR1 is MNHEY and CDR2 SMNVEV (reference sequence). For the CDR3, the DNA is TGTGCCAGCAGGGAGACAGGGTTCACCGGGGAGCTGTTTTTT. Translating gives CASRETGFTGELFF.

This chain connects TRBV21-1 to TRBJ2-7; the table calls TRBD2, which could not be checked here. TRBV21-1 is deemed a pseudogene. The CDR3 covers 14 residues. CDR3 amino acids: CASRTGLASYEQYF. CDR3 bases: TGTGCCAGCAGGACGGGACTAGCGAGCTACGAGCAGTACTTC.

The chain uses TRBV19 and TRBJ2-2; D may correspond to TRBD1 or TRBD2 (5 bases each). The CDR3 consists of 16 residues. CDR1 and CDR2 (germline): LNHDA, SQIVND (reference sequence). The ends were cut back, 6 bases at V and 7 bases at J, with 21 bases in the middle. CDR3 bases: TGTGCCAGTAGGGTGCCAGGGCGAGGGGTATTCGGGGAGCTGTTTTTT. Translating it yields CASRVPGRGVFGELFF.

The genes are TRBV19 and TRBJ1-2, with D perhaps matching TRBD1 (5 bases). The CDR3 loop spans 14 amino acids. V was clipped by 5 bases and J by 8 bases, with 18 bases between them. Germline-derived CDR1 and CDR2 are LNHDA and SQIVND (reference sequence). CDR3 residues: CASSPDSGVYGYTF. CDR3 DNA: TGTGCCAGTAGTCCCGACAGCGGTGTATACGGCTACACCTTC.